A few counts support the clone carrying this T cell receptor beta chain. Antigen specificity is unknown. In a library made to pick up alpha chains, this beta chain is a stray read with a size that means little. V lost 3 bases and J 5 bases, leaving 17 bases between the germline ends. CDR1 is MDHEN, CDR2 SYDVKM, per germline. The CDR3 is 15 residues long. This entry is derived from a study of spatial heterogeneity in lung cancer. Study as a whole: Unique TCR and UMI combinations averaged more than ten appearances each in raw reads. Broader study findings: Tumors with more nonsynonymous mutations had more expanded intratumoral alpha and beta TCRs. Estimated coverage of tumor T cells was roughly 7% for alpha and about 14% for beta chains.

A distinct unique molecular identifier was carried by each TCR cDNA molecule. TCRdb used MiXCR to reprocess the 5' RACE reads, holding one entry per CDR3 protein. The table includes 3,500 to 4,500 distinct CDR3 sequences, 8.5% to 10% detected once. Time point meaning: sample taken at primary tumor resection. The authors sequenced whole RNA from tumor, nontumor lung or frozen PBMC without sorting. Sequenced here: lung tumor tissue, sampled at surgery. V gene TRBV28 combines with J gene TRBJ2-7; D assignment may be TRBD1 or TRBD2 (6 bases each). This TCR was recovered from a male donor with early-stage non-small cell lung cancer. Here the CDR3 reads CASSFWVRGQDEQYF. The CDR3 nucleotides read TGTGCCAGCAGTTTTTGGGTTCGGGGGCAGGACGAGCAGTACTTC.